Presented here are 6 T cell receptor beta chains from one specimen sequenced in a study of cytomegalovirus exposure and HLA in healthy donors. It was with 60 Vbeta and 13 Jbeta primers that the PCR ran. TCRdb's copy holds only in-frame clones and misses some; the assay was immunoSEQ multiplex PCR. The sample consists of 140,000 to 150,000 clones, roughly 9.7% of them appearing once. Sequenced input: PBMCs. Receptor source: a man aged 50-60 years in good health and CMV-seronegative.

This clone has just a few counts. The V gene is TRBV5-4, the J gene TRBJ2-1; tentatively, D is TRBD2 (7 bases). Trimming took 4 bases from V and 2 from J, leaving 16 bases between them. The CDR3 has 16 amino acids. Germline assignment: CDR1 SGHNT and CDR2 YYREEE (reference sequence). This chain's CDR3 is CASSPRAGTTYNEQFF. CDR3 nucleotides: TGTGCCAGCAGCCCGAGAGCGGGGACAACCTACAATGAGCAGTTCTTC.

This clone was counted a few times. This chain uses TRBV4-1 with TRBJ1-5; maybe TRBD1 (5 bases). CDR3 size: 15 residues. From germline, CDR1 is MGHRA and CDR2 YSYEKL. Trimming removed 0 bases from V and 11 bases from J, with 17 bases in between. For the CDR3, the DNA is TGCGCCAGCAGCCAAGAAATACAGGTTCCGCCCGCCCAGCATTTT. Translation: CASSQEIQVPPAQHF.

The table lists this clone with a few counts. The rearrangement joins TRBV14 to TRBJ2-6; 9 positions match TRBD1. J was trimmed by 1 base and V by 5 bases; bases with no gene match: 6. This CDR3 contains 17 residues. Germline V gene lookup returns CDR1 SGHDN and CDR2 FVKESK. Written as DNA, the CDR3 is TGTGCCAGCAGCAGGGACAGGGCCTTATCTGGGGCCAACGTCCTGACTTTC. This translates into CASSRDRALSGANVLTF.

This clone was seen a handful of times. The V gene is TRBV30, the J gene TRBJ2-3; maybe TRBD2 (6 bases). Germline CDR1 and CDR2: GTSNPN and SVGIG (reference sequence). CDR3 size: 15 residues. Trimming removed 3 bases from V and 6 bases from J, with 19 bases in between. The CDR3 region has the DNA TGTGCCTGGAGAATAAGGGGACTCCCAGGTGATACGCAGTATTTT. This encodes CAWRIRGLPGDTQYF.

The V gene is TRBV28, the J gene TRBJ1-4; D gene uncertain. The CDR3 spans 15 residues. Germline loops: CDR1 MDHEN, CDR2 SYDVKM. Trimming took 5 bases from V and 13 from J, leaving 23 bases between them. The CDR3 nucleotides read TGTGCCAGCAGTCTACCGGGTCCAGACGTTATAGGACTGTTTTTT. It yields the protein CASSLPGPDVIGLFF.

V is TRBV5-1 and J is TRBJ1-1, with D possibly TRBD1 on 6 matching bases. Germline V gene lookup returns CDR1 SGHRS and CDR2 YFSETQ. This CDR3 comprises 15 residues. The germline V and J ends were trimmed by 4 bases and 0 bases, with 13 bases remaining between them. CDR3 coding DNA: TGCGCCAGCAGCCGTCAGACAGGCCTGAACACTGAAGCTTTCTTT. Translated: CASSRQTGLNTEAFF.